Sequencing of this T cell receptor beta chain was carried out in a study of lymphopenia after photon versus proton radiotherapy. Germline assignment: CDR1 SGHKS and CDR2 YYEKEE (reference sequence). The CDR3 consists of 15 residues. V lost 4 bases, J lost 5 bases, and 8 bases stayed unmatched. The protocol was immunoSEQ multiplex PCR, while the TCRdb copy is restricted to in-frame clones and leaves out a portion. The sample carries more than 60,000 clones, more than 75% recorded once. Study findings and constraints: Survival link was tested only in deceased patients; proton benefit remains a possibility. Proton therapy kept repertoires fairly stable, unlike photons, which gained effector/memory cells. Post-nadir diversity loss with photons came from oligoclonal expansion, particularly CD8+ Temra cells. Larger post-nadir TCR diversity loss correlated inversely with survival in deceased patients.

As to this clone: Its antigen remains unknown.

The origin of this receptor is a man aged 35 to 55 with gastric cancer. This material consisted of peripheral blood, taken from a patient treated with photon-based radiotherapy. The V gene is TRBV5-5, the J gene TRBJ2-1, with 8 bases fitting TRBD1. CDR3 sequence (DNA): TGTGCCAGCAGCCACGACAGGGGAAGGCACAATGAGCAGTTCTTC. The encoded protein is CASSHDRGRHNEQFF.